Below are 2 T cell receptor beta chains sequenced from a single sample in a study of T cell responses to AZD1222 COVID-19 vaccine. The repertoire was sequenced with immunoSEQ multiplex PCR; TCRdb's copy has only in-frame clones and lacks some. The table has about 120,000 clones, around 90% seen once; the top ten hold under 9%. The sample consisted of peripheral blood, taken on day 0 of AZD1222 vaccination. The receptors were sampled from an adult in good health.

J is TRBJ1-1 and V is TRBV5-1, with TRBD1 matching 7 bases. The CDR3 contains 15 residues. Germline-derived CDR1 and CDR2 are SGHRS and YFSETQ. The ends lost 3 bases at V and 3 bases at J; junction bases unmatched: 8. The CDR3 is CASSSGGQIHTEAFF. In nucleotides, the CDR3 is TGCGCCAGCAGCTCGGGGGGACAGATCCACACTGAAGCTTTCTTT. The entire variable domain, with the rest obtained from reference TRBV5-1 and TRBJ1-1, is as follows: KAGVTQTPRYLIKTRGQQVTLSCSPISGHRSVSWYQQTPGQGLQFLFEYFSETQRNKGNFPGRFSGRQFSNSRSEMNVSTLELGDSALYLCASSSGGQIHTEAFFGQGTRLTVV.

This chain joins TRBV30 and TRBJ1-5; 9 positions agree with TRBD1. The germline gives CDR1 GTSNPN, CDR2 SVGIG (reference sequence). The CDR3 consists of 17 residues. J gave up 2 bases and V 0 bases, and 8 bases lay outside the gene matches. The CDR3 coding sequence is TGTGCCTGGAGTGTACCTACAGGGGGCCAGGGCAATCAGCCCCAGCATTTT. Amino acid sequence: CAWSVPTGGQGNQPQHF.